These T cell receptor beta chains were read from a single sample in a study of cytomegalovirus exposure and HLA in healthy donors. The data were produced by immunoSEQ multiplex PCR, yet TCRdb's version contains in-frame clones alone and is incomplete. The sample shows roughly 130,000 clones, roughly nine tenths of them seen only once. The sample comprised PBMCs. Receptors originate from a woman aged 18-29 years in good health and CMV-seropositive. Each CDR3 is given without its conserved first and last residue. A D gene is named only where the DNA matches it firmly.

V gene: TRBV5-1
D gene: NA
CDR3 protein: ASSLLRRETQY

V gene: TRBV5-6
D gene: TRBD1
CDR3 protein: ASSYTTGVFTGELF

V gene: TRBV7-2
D gene: TRBD1
CDR3 protein: ASSPRQGAGYNEQF

V gene: TRBV9
D gene: NA
CDR3 protein: ASSASGSGREKLF

V gene: TRBV16
D gene: TRBD1
CDR3 protein: ASSQQGTAGGEKLF

V gene: TRBV11-2
D gene: TRBD2
CDR3 protein: ASSRPTSHPEQY

V gene: TRBV5-6
D gene: TRBD1
CDR3 protein: ASSMGQVVAF

V gene: TRBV11-2
D gene: NA
CDR3 protein: ASSPTGDGGLQYEQF

V gene: TRBV6-1
D gene: NA
CDR3 protein: ASSERGIQY

V gene: TRBV11-2
D gene: NA
CDR3 protein: ASSLVEGGEQF

V gene: TRBV9
D gene: TRBD2
CDR3 protein: ASSRPRGGGGYNEQF

V gene: TRBV7-3
D gene: TRBD1
CDR3 protein: ASSKDRGRSEAF

V gene: TRBV14
D gene: NA
CDR3 protein: ASSSQLLGRYGYT

V gene: TRBV7-6
D gene: TRBD2
CDR3 protein: ASSLSGGAFIEQF

V gene: TRBV28
D gene: NA
CDR3 protein: ASSFGTTLSYEQY

V gene: TRBV5-5
D gene: NA
CDR3 protein: ASSLEIGRLVSPLH

V gene: TRBV9
D gene: TRBD2
CDR3 protein: ASSQTAGGLFYEQY

V gene: TRBV30
D gene: TRBD2
CDR3 protein: AWTGTSGGTQY

V gene: TRBV2
D gene: NA
CDR3 protein: ASGAGRSNQPQH

V gene: TRBV15
D gene: NA
CDR3 protein: ATSRVEWAATNEKLF

V gene: TRBV4-2
D gene: TRBD1
CDR3 protein: ASSVPGQGQEPQH

V gene: TRBV30
D gene: NA
CDR3 protein: AWSVSGVDAYT

V gene: TRBV4-1
D gene: NA
CDR3 protein: ASSHPRVGRRVARDTGELF

V gene: TRBV28
D gene: TRBD1
CDR3 protein: ASNPDRETQPQH

V gene: TRBV11-3
D gene: TRBD2
CDR3 protein: ASSLDGARAGGNNEQF

V gene: TRBV30
D gene: TRBD1
CDR3 protein: AGDVGQGRIGELF

V gene: TRBV18
D gene: TRBD2
CDR3 protein: ASSKRGADTQY

V gene: TRBV15
D gene: NA
CDR3 protein: ATSRGVREATQY

V gene: TRBV7-9
D gene: NA
CDR3 protein: ASSPGLAVSSYNEQF

V gene: TRBV30
D gene: NA
CDR3 protein: AWNIVGGKGTEAF

V gene: TRBV28
D gene: NA
CDR3 protein: ASSLNGPHRLNSPLH

V gene: TRBV6-1
D gene: NA
CDR3 protein: ASSEAGLNGLWGYT

V gene: TRBV4-2
D gene: NA
CDR3 protein: ASSQWLGSSYNSPLH

V gene: TRBV28
D gene: TRBD2
CDR3 protein: ASRLGGGYSNEQF

V gene: TRBV29-1
D gene: TRBD1
CDR3 protein: SVGGRTGQNTQY

V gene: TRBV6-5
D gene: TRBD1
CDR3 protein: ASSYSRDRPYEQY

V gene: TRBV7-2
D gene: TRBD2
CDR3 protein: ASSSPSGGVVTDTQY

V gene: TRBV2
D gene: NA
CDR3 protein: ASSPEGNQPQH

V gene: TRBV4-2
D gene: NA
CDR3 protein: ASSLDRIPPDGYT

V gene: TRBV7-8
D gene: NA
CDR3 protein: ATRARGEETQY

V gene: TRBV14
D gene: NA
CDR3 protein: ASSRDSTYSPLH